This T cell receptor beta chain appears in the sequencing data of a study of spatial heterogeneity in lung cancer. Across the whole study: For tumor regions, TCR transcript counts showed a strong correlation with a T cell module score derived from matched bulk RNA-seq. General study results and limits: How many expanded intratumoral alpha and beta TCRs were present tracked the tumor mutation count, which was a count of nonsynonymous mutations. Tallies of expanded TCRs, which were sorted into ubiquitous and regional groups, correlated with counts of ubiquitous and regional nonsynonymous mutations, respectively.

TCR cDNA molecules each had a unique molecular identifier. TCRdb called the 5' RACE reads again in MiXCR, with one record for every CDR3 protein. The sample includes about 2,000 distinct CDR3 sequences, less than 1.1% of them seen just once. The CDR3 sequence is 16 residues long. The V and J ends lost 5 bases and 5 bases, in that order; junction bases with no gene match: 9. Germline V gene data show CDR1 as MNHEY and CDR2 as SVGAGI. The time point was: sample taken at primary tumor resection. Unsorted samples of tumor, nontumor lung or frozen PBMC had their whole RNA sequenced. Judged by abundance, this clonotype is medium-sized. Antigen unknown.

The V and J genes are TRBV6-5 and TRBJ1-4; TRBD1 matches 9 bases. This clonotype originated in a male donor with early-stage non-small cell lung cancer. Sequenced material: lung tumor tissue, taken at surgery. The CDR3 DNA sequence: TGTGCCAGCAGTCAACCCAGCGGGACAGGGAATGAAAAACTGTTTTTT. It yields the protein CASSQPSGTGNEKLFF.